What follows are 10 T cell receptor beta chains derived from one specimen sequenced in a study of OX40 agonist ivuxolimab in advanced cancers. Profiled with immunoSEQ multiplex PCR; TCRdb holds only in-frame clones, not every one. The sample has tens of thousands of clones, roughly 80% seen once. Specimen: CD4+ or CD8+ T cells sorted from blood, collected in a trial of the OX40 agonist ivuxolimab. These receptors came from an adult with an advanced solid tumor such as melanoma, head and neck, liver or kidney cancer.

This chain uses TRBV6-1 with TRBJ2-7, with 7 bases lining up with TRBD1. The junction had 11 bases not matched to a gene; V was cut back by 6 bases and J by 3 bases. The V gene's germline CDR1 is MNHNS and CDR2 SASEGT. The CDR3 has 15 residues. The CDR3 DNA reads as TGTGCCAGCAGCGTACAGGGGCATGAGGTCTACGAGCAGTACTTC. Amino acid sequence: CASSVQGHEVYEQYF.

The chain uses TRBV6-5 and TRBJ2-1; possibly TRBD2 for D (5 bases). The CDR3 extends over 14 amino acids. V lost 0 bases and J 9 bases, leaving 12 bases between the germline ends. Germline CDR1 and CDR2: MNHEY and SVGAGI. The chain's CDR3 is CASSYSTLAVEQFF. CDR3 in DNA: TGTGCCAGCAGTTACTCGACGCTAGCTGTTGAGCAGTTCTTC.

The chain is built from TRBV7-3 and TRBJ2-1; 7 bases line up with TRBD2. This CDR3 comprises 15 residues. The germline V gene has CDR1 SGHTA and CDR2 FQGTGA. V shed 2 bases, J shed 1 base, and the junction held 2 bases outside the gene matches. In DNA, the CDR3 is TGTGCCAGCAGCTTATCTAGCGGATCCTACAATGAGCAGTTCTTC. It yields the protein CASSLSSGSYNEQFF.

In this sample, this clone is medium-sized. The rearrangement links TRBV5-5 to TRBJ1-6; D uncertain. The V end was cut by 4 bases, the J end by 6 bases, with 14 bases between. The CDR3 consists of 15 residues. Germline CDR1 is SGHKS and CDR2 is YYEKEE (reference sequence). CDR3 DNA: TGTGCCAGCAGCCTCTTCGACGGATCTAATTCACCCCTCCACTTT. Amino acid sequence: CASSLFDGSNSPLHF.

V usage is TRBV2 and J usage is TRBJ2-1, with 10 positions matching TRBD2. V shed 5 bases and J 5 bases; nucleotides not matched to a gene: 6. The germline gives CDR1 SNHLY, CDR2 FYNNEI. The CDR3 contains 15 residues. CDR3 in amino acids: CASSPRTSGDNEQFF. CDR3 bases: TGTGCCAGCAGTCCCCGGACTAGCGGAGACAATGAGCAGTTCTTC.

On this clone itself: Because the CDR3's place on the DNA is in doubt, the DNA is left out and the CDR3 is given as listed by TCRdb. The chain carries TRBV5-4 and TRBJ2-7; no DNA check was done on the table's D call, TRBD2. The CDR3 comprises 14 residues, both ends counted. Germline V gene sequence: CDR1 SGHNT, CDR2 YYREEE (reference sequence). CDR3 sequence: CASSTSGLAFEQYF.

The chain is built from TRBV19 and TRBJ2-1, with 7 bases lining up with TRBD1. This CDR3 spans 18 amino acids. CDR1 LNHDA and CDR2 SQIVND come from the germline V gene (reference sequence). The J segment lost 9 bases and the V segment lost 6 bases, leaving 23 bases of the junction unmatched. The CDR3 sequence: CASSDQGVGVWGDSEQFF. The CDR3 DNA follows: TGTGCCAGTAGCGATCAGGGGGTCGGAGTTTGGGGAGACAGTGAGCAGTTCTTC.

The rearrangement uses TRBV19 and TRBJ1-5, with TRBD1 matching over 9 bases. The CDR3 runs to 15 residues. The trim removed 3 bases at V and 4 bases at J, leaving 4 bases unmatched. The germline V gene has CDR1 LNHDA and CDR2 SQIVND (reference sequence). The CDR3 region is CASSMDRGQNQPQHF. The CDR3 DNA follows: TGTGCCAGTAGTATGGACAGGGGCCAAAATCAGCCCCAGCATTTT.

The chain couples TRBV11-2 to TRBJ1-1; 7 bases line up with TRBD1. Germline lookup yields CDR1 SGHAT and CDR2 FQNNGV. Trimming removed 6 bases from V and 3 bases from J; junction bases left unmatched: 4. CDR3 length: 13 residues. Here the CDR3 reads CASRQTGYTEAFF. CDR3 nucleotide sequence: TGTGCCAGCAGGCAGACAGGGTACACTGAAGCTTTCTTT. Combining the CDR3 with reference TRBV11-2 and TRBJ1-1 gives the whole variable domain EAGVAQSPRYKIIEKRQSVAFWCNPISGHATLYWYQQILGQGPKLLIQFQNNGVVDDSQLPKDRFSAERLKGVDSTLKIQPAKLEDSAVYLCASRQTGYTEAFFGQGTRLTVV.

The chain links TRBV11-2 to TRBJ1-2, with D maybe TRBD1 (6 bases). The CDR3 runs 14 residues. The V gene's germline CDR1 is SGHAT and CDR2 FQNNGV. Trimming cost V 2 bases and J 8 bases, with 15 bases left between them. This CDR3 reads CASSLLSGAGGYTF. The CDR3, as DNA: TGTGCCAGCAGCTTACTTTCGGGGGCAGGCGGCTACACCTTC.